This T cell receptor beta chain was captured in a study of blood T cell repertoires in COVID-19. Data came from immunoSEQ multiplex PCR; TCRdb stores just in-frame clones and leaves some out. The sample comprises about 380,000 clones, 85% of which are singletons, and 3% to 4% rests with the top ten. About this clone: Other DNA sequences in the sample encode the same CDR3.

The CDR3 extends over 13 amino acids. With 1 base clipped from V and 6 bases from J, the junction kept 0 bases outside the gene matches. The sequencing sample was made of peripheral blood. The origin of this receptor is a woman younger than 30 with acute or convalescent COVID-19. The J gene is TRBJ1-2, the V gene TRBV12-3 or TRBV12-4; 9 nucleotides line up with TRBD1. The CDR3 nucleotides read TGTGCCAGCAGTTTAGGACAGGGGGATGGCTACACCTTC. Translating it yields CASSLGQGDGYTF.